This T cell receptor (beta chain) was retrieved from a study of early T cells in non-severe SARS-CoV-2 infection. From germline, CDR1 is MNHNY and CDR2 SVGAGI (reference sequence). The CDR3 extends over 14 amino acids. Study-wide findings and caveats: VDJdb matches were skewed toward anti-spike CD8 T cell responses.

This clonotype was detected a few times. What it binds is unknown. Germline and junction disagree at one end, which may indicate a read error. TCRdb itself ran the 5' RACE reads through MiXCR, one entry per CDR3 protein. The sample contains under 85,000 distinct CDR3 sequences, more than 10% of which appear only once. The sequenced sample consisted of whole blood. The chain employs TRBV6-6 and TRBJ1-1; D not resolved. The receptor comes from an adult who was a healthcare worker with PCR-confirmed SARS-CoV-2 infection or an uninfected control (not recorded which). The CDR3 protein is CASSGGLGNTEVFF. As DNA, the CDR3 is TGTGCCAGCAGTGGCGGTTTGGGGAACACTGAAGTTTTCTTT.